This T cell receptor (beta chain) is drawn from a study of alternative splicing in chronic myeloid leukemia remission (dated by TCRdb to about 2020). Regarding the study in general: RNA sequencing was used to profile peripheral blood taken from chronic-phase CML patients both at diagnosis and at remission, and those profiles were then compared against healthy donors. The median age was 54 years at diagnosis and approximately 56 at remission, while healthy controls had a median age of roughly 37. Female/male counts of 11/5 were recorded for diagnosis samples, 8/3 for remission samples and 2/4 for controls. Trizol was used to extract total RNA from peripheral blood mononuclear cells of the diagnosis, remission and control samples. The investigation overall reported the following: Strong differences in blood cell composition were observed between timepoints, with a shift from myeloid progenitor enrichment at diagnosis to mature lymphoid enrichment at remission. Blood cell composition at remission was reconfigured to resemble lymphoid cell-enriched normal controls.

Reading the germline V gene gives CDR1 SGHRS and CDR2 YFSETQ. Taken from cysteine to phenylalanine, the CDR3 has 15 residues. No DNA is given. Peripheral blood was obtained from more than five healthy donors to serve as normal controls. Receptor amplification or capture employed bulk RNA-seq. The TruSeq Stranded RNA sample prep kit was used to generate libraries of poly-A-enriched mRNA from an input of approximately 0.94 ug total RNA. Every sample was sequenced in triplicate, with paired-end sequencing run on a HiSeq 2500. A read length of 125 nucleotides per mate was used for RNA-seq. The original pipeline was this. Reads were trimmed and aligned to hg38 using STAR v2.7, and quality control was done with FASTQC, RSeQC and multiqc. Salmon 0.14.1 was used to quantify gene expression levels as transcripts per million (TPM). Principal component analysis suggested that transcriptomic profiles were not driven by trial, library batch, sequencing batch, treatment regimen or sex. After the reads were reprocessed by TCRdb, one entry was made per CDR3 protein sequence, with no DNA. TCRdb's processing, not the authors', yielded these V and J calls. Within this sample are 250 to 350 distinct CDR3 sequences, with just over 95% of them counted one time only. The ten most abundant clones make up around 13% of the sample.

Points on this clonotype: Its specific antigen is unknown.

The rearranged chain carries TRBV5-1 and TRBJ2-1; TCRdb gives TRBD2 as the D gene, but with no DNA this cannot be confirmed. The sequence was obtained from a person between 30 and 49 years old in good health. The material sequenced was PBMCs. CDR3 region: CASSLEGRRQDEQFF.